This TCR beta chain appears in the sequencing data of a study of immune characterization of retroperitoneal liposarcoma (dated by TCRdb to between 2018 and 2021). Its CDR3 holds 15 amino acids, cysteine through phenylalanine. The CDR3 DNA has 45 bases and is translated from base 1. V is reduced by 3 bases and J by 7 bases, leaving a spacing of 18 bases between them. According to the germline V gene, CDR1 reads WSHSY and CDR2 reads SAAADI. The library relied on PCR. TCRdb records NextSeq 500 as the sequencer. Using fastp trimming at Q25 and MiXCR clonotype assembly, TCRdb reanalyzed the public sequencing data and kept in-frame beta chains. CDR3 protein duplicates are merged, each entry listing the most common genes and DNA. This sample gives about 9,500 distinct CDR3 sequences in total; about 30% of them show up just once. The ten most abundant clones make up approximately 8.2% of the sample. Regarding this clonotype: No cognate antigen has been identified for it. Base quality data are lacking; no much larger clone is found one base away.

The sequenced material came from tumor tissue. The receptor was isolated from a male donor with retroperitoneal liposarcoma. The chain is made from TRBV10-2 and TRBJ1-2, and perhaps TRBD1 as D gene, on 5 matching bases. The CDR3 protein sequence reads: CASSDPPRGLSGYTF. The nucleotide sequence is TGCGCCAGCAGTGACCCTCCCCGGGGGTTGAGTGGCTACACCTTC.